What follows is one T cell receptor beta chain and its context. Here immunoSEQ multiplex PCR was the method, and the copy in TCRdb shows in-frame clones only, minus some. The data show fewer than 20,000 clones, 55% to 65% seen once. The data belong to a study of neoadjuvant anti-PD-1 for oral cavity cancer. Source: PBMCs, taken before nivolumab (anti-PD-1) treatment. The receptor was derived from a person between 35 and 79 years old with oral cavity squamous cell carcinoma.

In nucleotides, the CDR3 is TGTGCCAGCAGTGGCGGGAGTTCCTACAATGAGCAGTTCTTC. Translating gives CASSGGSSYNEQFF. V usage is TRBV2 and J usage is TRBJ2-1, with TRBD2 identical over 7 bases. Germline assignment: CDR1 SNHLY and CDR2 FYNNEI. Trimming at V came to 4 bases and at J to 1 base, leaving 1 base not matched to a gene. This CDR3 region has 14 residues.